The clone carrying this T cell receptor beta chain has only a few counts. Antigen: not known. This record comes from a study of beta chain features in type 1 diabetes. Study-level findings and limits: Moderate but significant shortening of TCRB CDR3s was recorded in all four CD4+ subsets from Type 1 diabetes patients.

Unmatched junction bases numbered 6, after V lost 5 bases and J lost 0 bases. This CDR3 has 16 amino acids. The germline gives CDR1 ENHRY, CDR2 SYGVKD. The study reverse transcribed the entire isolated RNA, so it sequenced expressed TCRB transcripts. Profiled with immunoSEQ multiplex PCR; TCRdb holds only in-frame clones, not every one. Of roughly 240,000 clones detected, around 25% appear once; the ten largest clones hold around 0.011%. The chain has TRBV10-3 and TRBJ2-1, with 8 bases matching TRBD2. The receptor's source is a woman in her thirties with type 1 diabetes. Sequenced sample: naive CD4+ T cells from blood. The CDR3 bases are TGTGCCATCAGTAAACTAGCGGAGAGCTCCTACAATGAGCAGTTCTTC. Residues: CAISKLAESSYNEQFF.